The entry below describes one T cell receptor beta chain. The junction departs from germline at one end; a sequencing error may be responsible. The PCR used 60 Vbeta and 13 Jbeta primers. Profiled with immunoSEQ multiplex PCR; TCRdb holds only in-frame clones, not every one. The table lists approximately 190,000 clones, approximately 80% of them singletons. This specimen belongs to a study of cytomegalovirus exposure and HLA in healthy donors. The CDR3 has 15 residues. Germline-derived CDR1 and CDR2 are SGHTA and FQGTGA. Sequences were obtained from PBMCs. V usage is TRBV7-3 and J usage is TRBJ2-3, with D perhaps matching TRBD2 (5 bases). The receptor's source is a woman in her twenties or thirties in good health and CMV-seropositive. The DNA for the CDR3 is TGTTCCAGCAGCCCTCTGGCGGGTACAAGGTATACGCAGTATTTT. This translates into CSSSPLAGTRYTQYF.